This T cell receptor (beta chain) came from a study of cytotoxic CD8 clonotypes in ibrutinib-treated CLL. For the study at large: The patients comprised about a dozen relapsed/refractory and about 14 treatment-naive cases, some 17 IGHV unmutated. Samples had a mean of approximately 260,000 productive templates and 90,000 or so productive rearrangements.

The protocol was immunoSEQ multiplex PCR, while the TCRdb copy is restricted to in-frame clones and leaves out a portion. The table has more than 85,000 clones, approximately 71% seen once. In germline, CDR1 is SGHRS, CDR2 YFSETQ. CDR3 length: 14 amino acids. V lost 0 bases, J lost 2 bases, and 9 bases lay in between. This chain connects TRBV5-1 to TRBJ2-7; D is possibly TRBD1 (6 bases). The origin of this receptor is a human donor with chronic lymphocytic leukemia. This sample comprised PBMCs, obtained after 24 months of ibrutinib treatment. The CDR3 here is CASSLGTVPYEQYF. The CDR3 DNA sequence: TGCGCCAGCAGCTTGGGGACAGTTCCCTACGAGCAGTACTTC.